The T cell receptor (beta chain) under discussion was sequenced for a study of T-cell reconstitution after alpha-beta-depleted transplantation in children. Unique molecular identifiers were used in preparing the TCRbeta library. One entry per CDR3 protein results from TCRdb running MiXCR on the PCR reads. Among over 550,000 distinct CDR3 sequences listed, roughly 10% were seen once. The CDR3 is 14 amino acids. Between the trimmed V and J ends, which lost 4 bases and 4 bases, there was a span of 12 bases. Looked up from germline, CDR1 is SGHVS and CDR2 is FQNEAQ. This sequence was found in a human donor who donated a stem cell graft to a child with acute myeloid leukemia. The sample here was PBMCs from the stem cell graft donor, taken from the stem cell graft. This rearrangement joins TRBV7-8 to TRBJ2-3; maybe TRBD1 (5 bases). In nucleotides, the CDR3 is TGTGCCAGCAGCTCCAGGGTGGTGGCAGATACGCAGTATTTT. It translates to CASSSRVVADTQYF.